A single sample gave rise to the 11 T cell receptor beta chains below, sequenced in a study of T cells in Graves' hyperthyroidism and ophthalmopathy (dated by TCRdb to the late 2010s). Libraries were built with multiplex PCR. The sequencer was an Illumina HiSeq 2000. The TCR beta CDR3 regions were amplified from RNA transcripts. The TCR CDR3 was subjected to a first round of RT-PCR using the HTBI primer set and the Qiagen OneStep RT-PCR kit. Using fastp trimming at Q25 and MiXCR clonotype assembly, TCRdb reanalyzed the public sequencing data and kept in-frame beta chains. Rows with a matching CDR3 protein are joined into one entry that keeps the most common DNA and genes. The sample table holds about 300,000 distinct CDR3 sequences, of which roughly 19% were seen once. 35% to 45% of the sample is taken by the ten largest. The sample was blood. All receptors derive from a man between 45 and 60 years old with Graves' ophthalmopathy.

This clonotype was seen repeatedly, ten times or more. This rearrangement joins TRBV6-1 to TRBJ1-1, with 9 bases fitting TRBD1. Germline assignment: CDR1 MNHNS and CDR2 SASEGT. V was pared by 8 bases and J by 11 bases, with 9 bases of the junction left unmatched. The CDR3 is 12 residues long. The CDR3 loop reads CASGRTGDLAFF. CDR3 in DNA: TGTGCCAGCGGGAGGACAGGGGATCTGGCTTTCTTT.

With regard to this clonotype: Its ends do not fully match the called genes, so a read error is possible. The rearrangement links TRBV7-7 to TRBJ2-5; D call uncertain. There are 14 residues in the CDR3. The germline V gene encodes CDR1 SSHAT and CDR2 FNYEAQ (reference sequence). The CDR3 DNA reads TGTGCTAGCAGCCGCCTTGGCAGCCAAGAGACCCAGTACTTC. This sequence encodes CASSRLGSQETQYF.

This clonotype was detected ten times or more. The J gene is TRBJ1-6, the V gene TRBV18, with no clear D. Trimming removed 3 bases at V and 0 bases at J, with 12 bases between. The CDR3 contains 17 residues. Germline V lookup: CDR1 KGHSH, CDR2 LQKENI. As DNA, the CDR3 is TGTGCCAGCTCACCTCTTCCGCGGAGCTCCTATAATTCACCCCTCCACTTT. Translating gives CASSPLPRSSYNSPLHF. Full variable domain (rest looked up from reference TRBV18 and TRBJ1-6): NAGVMQNPRHLVRRRGQEARLRCSPMKGHSHVYWYRQLPEEGLKFMVYLQKENIIDESGMPKERFSAEFPKEGPSILRIQQVVRGDSAAYFCASSPLPRSSYNSPLHFGNGTRLTVT.

This clonotype was detected a few times. The chain recombines TRBV27 with TRBJ2-7; D is ambiguous. Germline values: CDR1 MNHEY, CDR2 SMNVEV (reference sequence). This CDR3 is built from 13 residues. V shed 3 bases and J shed 3 bases, with 9 bases lying between them. CDR3 sequence (DNA): TGTGCCAGCAGTTTGAGAGGCTACTACGAGCAGTACTTC. Its translation: CASSLRGYYEQYF.

In its sample, this clonotype was seen many times. The DNA is left out, because the CDR3 cannot be placed on it with certainty; the CDR3 is given as TCRdb lists it. CDR3 region: CASSLVAGGSLSGEFF. V usage is TRBV7-2 and J usage is TRBJ2-1; TRBD2 is the table's D call, not checked against the DNA. Per the germline V gene, CDR1 is SGHTA and CDR2 is FQGNSA. Inclusive of both ends, the CDR3 amounts to 16 amino acids.

The rearrangement links TRBV5-8 to TRBJ2-3; D gene unclear. The CDR3 has 13 residues. V lost 6 bases and J 2 bases, leaving 10 bases between the germline ends. CDR1 and CDR2 from the germline V gene are SGHTS and YDEGEE. Here the CDR3 reads CASISRPTDTQYF. CDR3 coding DNA: TGTGCCAGCATCAGTCGCCCCACAGATACGCAGTATTTT.

The rearrangement links TRBV2 to TRBJ2-5, with 8 bases fitting TRBD2. Unmatched junction bases numbered 0, after V lost 2 bases and J lost 4 bases. The V gene's germline CDR1 is SNHLY and CDR2 FYNNEI. The CDR3 totals 13 residues. The CDR3 is CASSELAGETQYF. CDR3 bases: TGTGCCAGCAGTGAACTAGCGGGAGAGACCCAGTACTTC.

This clonotype has a count of ten or more. This sequence joins TRBV20-1 and TRBJ1-5; no clear D. Germline V gene lookup returns CDR1 DFQATT and CDR2 SNEGSKA (reference sequence). The V end lost 1 base, the J end lost 6 bases, and 13 bases lay between the germline ends. The CDR3 loop spans 14 amino acids. CDR3 sequence: CSARGSGVTQPQHF. The CDR3 DNA sequence: TGCAGTGCTAGAGGGAGCGGCGTCACTCAGCCCCAGCATTTT.

This clonotype has a count of ten or more. The chain combines TRBV5-8 with TRBJ2-5; 11 bases match TRBD2. Trimming at V came to 6 bases and at J to 2 bases, leaving 3 bases not matched to a gene. Germline CDR1 SGHTS, CDR2 YDEGEE. The CDR3 extends over 14 amino acids. The CDR3 DNA reads as TGTGCCAGCAAGACTAGCGGGAATCAAGAGACCCAGTACTTC. Translation gives CASKTSGNQETQYF.

This clonotype was found many times. The rearrangement joins TRBV20-1 to TRBJ2-7; D unresolved. The CDR3 sequence is 15 residues long. CDR1 DFQATT and CDR2 SNEGSKA come from the germline V gene (reference sequence). V lost 0 bases, J lost 3 bases, and 15 bases lay in between. The CDR3 nucleotides read TGCAGTGCTAGAGATACGGGCAGGTCCGACTACGAGCAGTACTTC. It yields the protein CSARDTGRSDYEQYF.

The chain carries TRBV19 and TRBJ1-1; no firm D call. Trimming removed 6 bases at V and 2 bases at J, with 10 bases between. Germline-derived CDR1 and CDR2 are LNHDA and SQIVND (reference sequence). The CDR3 is made up of 13 amino acids. The DNA of the CDR3 is TGTGCCAGTAGATTTAGTGTAAACACTGAAGCTTTCTTT. It yields the protein CASRFSVNTEAFF.